Each of the 17 T cell receptor beta chains below was sequenced from the same sample in a study of blood T cell repertoires in COVID-19. This table comes from immunoSEQ multiplex PCR, and its TCRdb copy is limited to in-frame clones, with some not included. The sample lists roughly 200,000 clones, 86% occurring once. Sequenced sample: PBMCs or T cells enriched from blood (not recorded which). Receptors were obtained from a woman aged 25 to 39 who had recovered from COVID-19.

The V call is TRBV30, the J call TRBJ2-7, with a weak D call TRBD2 (6 bases). V lost 0 bases, J lost 2 bases, and 23 bases lay in between. This CDR3 contains 18 residues. In germline, CDR1 is GTSNPN, CDR2 SVGIG (reference sequence). CDR3 protein: CAWSVNPLTGDPTYEQYF. The CDR3 nucleotides are TGTGCCTGGAGTGTAAACCCCCTGACGGGGGACCCGACCTACGAGCAGTACTTC.

This CDR3 reads CASSQSTGVNSPLHF. The CDR3 DNA is TGTGCCAGCAGCCAATCGACAGGGGTGAATTCACCCCTCCACTTT. The rearrangement joins TRBV16 to TRBJ1-6; 8 bases line up with TRBD1. Germline V gene lookup returns CDR1 KGHSY and CDR2 FQNENV. V shed 0 bases and J 7 bases; nucleotides not matched to a gene: 2. The CDR3 has 15 amino acids. The entire variable domain, with the rest obtained from reference TRBV16 and TRBJ1-6, is as follows: GEEVAQTPKHLVRGEGQKAKLYCAPIKGHSYVFWYQQVLKNEFKFLISFQNENVFDETGMPKERFSAKCLPNSPCSLEIQATKLEDSAVYFCASSQSTGVNSPLHFGNGTRLTVT.

The chain has TRBV18 and TRBJ2-3, with D perhaps TRBD2 (6 bases). The CDR3 is 15 amino acids. V was cut by 3 bases and J by 4 bases, with 14 bases left in between. Germline V gene sequence: CDR1 KGHSH, CDR2 LQKENI. The CDR3 spells CASSPEGSGADTQYF. CDR3 bases: TGTGCCAGCTCACCGGAGGGTAGTGGCGCAGATACGCAGTATTTT.

The sample holds one count of this clone. This chain joins TRBV2 and TRBJ2-3; TRBD2 matches 9 bases. This CDR3 has 15 amino acids. CDR1 and CDR2 (germline): SNHLY, FYNNEI. Unmatched junction bases numbered 8, after V lost 10 bases and J lost 0 bases. CDR3 sequence reads: CATFGREGSTDTQYF. CDR3 in DNA: TGTGCCACCTTCGGGCGGGAGGGGAGCACAGATACGCAGTATTTT.

The V call is TRBV6-1, the J call TRBJ2-4, with D possibly being TRBD1 (6 bases). CDR1 MNHNS and CDR2 SASEGT come from the germline V gene. This CDR3 spans 18 amino acids. Trimming shortened V by 0 bases and J by 0 bases, and 15 bases separated the two germline ends. CDR3 residues: CASSEAAGVFIAKNIQYF. CDR3 sequence (DNA): TGTGCCAGCAGTGAAGCGGCAGGGGTATTCATAGCCAAAAACATTCAGTACTTC.

Details on this clone: At the DNA level, this CDR3 is encoded by other sequences in the same sample as well. This chain uses TRBV5-1 with TRBJ1-1; no definite D call. The CDR3 extends over 13 amino acids. Per germline, CDR1 SGHRS and CDR2 YFSETQ. Trimming stripped 1 base from V and 1 base from J, with 5 bases between. CDR3 DNA: TGCGCCAGCAGCTTGCAGGAGAACACTGAAGCTTTCTTT. Translation gives CASSLQENTEAFF.

This clone was counted only a few times. This chain connects TRBV5-1 to TRBJ2-7; 12 nucleotides match TRBD2. The germline CDR1 and CDR2 sequences are SGHRS and YFSETQ. V trimming: 4 bases; J trimming: 5 bases; junction bases outside the gene matches: 7. The CDR3 runs to 15 residues. In DNA, the CDR3 is TGCGCCAGCAGCGCACTAGCGGGAGGTAGTGACGAGCAGTACTTC. Residues: CASSALAGGSDEQYF.

This chain links TRBV4-1 with TRBJ2-7; 11 bases are a match to TRBD2. The length of the CDR3 is 16 residues. V gave up 4 bases and J gave up 0 bases; unmatched junction bases: 5. Germline loops: CDR1 MGHRA, CDR2 YSYEKL. The DNA of the CDR3 is TGCGCCAGCAGCCTGACTAGCGGGATTTTCTCCTACGAGCAGTACTTC. It codes for CASSLTSGIFSYEQYF.

The chain links TRBV2 to TRBJ1-4; 8 positions match TRBD1. Germline values: CDR1 SNHLY, CDR2 FYNNEI. V gave up 4 bases and J gave up 1 base; unmatched junction bases: 2. This CDR3 spans 15 amino acids. In DNA form, the CDR3 reads TGTGCCAGCAGTGGCACAGGGGGAACTAATGAAAAACTGTTTTTT. It encodes CASSGTGGTNEKLFF.

The V and J genes are TRBV5-1 and TRBJ2-1; D might be TRBD1 (7 bases). The CDR3 extends over 15 amino acids. V was cut by 4 bases and J by 6 bases, with 17 bases left in between. Germline loops: CDR1 SGHRS, CDR2 YFSETQ. This chain's CDR3 is CASSLQGGEVNEQFF. CDR3 coding DNA: TGCGCCAGCAGCCTCCAGGGGGGCGAGGTCAATGAGCAGTTCTTC.

The gene calls are TRBV28 and TRBJ2-1; D perhaps matches TRBD2 (6 bases). The germline V gene has CDR1 MDHEN and CDR2 SYDVKM. The CDR3 runs to 17 residues. The V end was cut by 3 bases, the J end by 9 bases, with 24 bases between. The CDR3 is CASSFRARGWASREQFF. CDR3 sequence (DNA): TGTGCCAGCAGTTTTCGGGCCCGGGGGTGGGCGTCGCGTGAGCAGTTCTTC.

The rearrangement links TRBV7-8 to TRBJ2-5; 9 bases are shared with TRBD1. The CDR3 is made up of 15 amino acids. V was clipped by 5 bases and J by 1 base; unmatched bases: 5. Per the germline V gene, CDR1 is SGHVS and CDR2 is FQNEAQ. In DNA, the CDR3 is TGTGCCAGCAGCACTCGACAGGGGGTCCAAGAGACCCAGTACTTC. Encoded protein: CASSTRQGVQETQYF.

The rearrangement links TRBV5-1 to TRBJ2-7; D uncertain. The CDR3 is 12 amino acids. Germline V gene sequence: CDR1 SGHRS, CDR2 YFSETQ. Trimming stripped 0 bases from V and 3 bases from J, with 4 bases between. The CDR3 DNA sequence: TGCGCCAGCAGCTTGGACAACTACGAGCAGTACTTC. Its protein is CASSLDNYEQYF.

V is TRBV27 and J is TRBJ2-2; 8 nucleotides match TRBD1. The junction had 8 bases not matched to a gene; V was cut back by 3 bases and J by 5 bases. The CDR3 consists of 16 residues. Germline loops: CDR1 MNHEY, CDR2 SMNVEV (reference sequence). This CDR3 is CASSFQGATTTGELFF. The CDR3 nucleotides are TGTGCCAGCAGTTTTCAGGGGGCGACGACTACCGGGGAGCTGTTTTTT.

This clone was counted once. V is TRBV19 and J is TRBJ2-2, with a tentative D call TRBD1 (5 bases). This CDR3 spans 18 amino acids. Trimming cost V 5 bases and J 6 bases, with 25 bases left between them. CDR1 LNHDA and CDR2 SQIVND come from the germline V gene (reference sequence). In nucleotides, the CDR3 is TGTGCCAGTAGTTTAATGTGGCCAGGTCAGGGAATATCCGGGGAGCTGTTTTTT. Protein: CASSLMWPGQGISGELFF.

The gene calls are TRBV4-1 and TRBJ2-1, with 7 bases aligning to TRBD2. Trimming removed 1 base from V and 8 bases from J; junction bases left unmatched: 11. Germline V CDR1 and CDR2: MGHRA, YSYEKL. This CDR3 region has 16 residues. The CDR3: CASSQVGGRAADEQFF. CDR3 DNA: TGCGCCAGCAGCCAAGTAGGAGGGAGGGCCGCGGATGAGCAGTTCTTC.

The J gene is TRBJ2-1, the V gene TRBV7-9, with 7 bases identical to TRBD1. Unmatched junction bases numbered 5, after V lost 4 bases and J lost 5 bases. Germline assignment: CDR1 SEHNR and CDR2 FQNEAQ (reference sequence). The CDR3 has 14 amino acids. The CDR3 loop is CASSSGQEDNEQFF. The DNA for the CDR3 is TGTGCCAGCAGCTCAGGACAGGAAGACAATGAGCAGTTCTTC.